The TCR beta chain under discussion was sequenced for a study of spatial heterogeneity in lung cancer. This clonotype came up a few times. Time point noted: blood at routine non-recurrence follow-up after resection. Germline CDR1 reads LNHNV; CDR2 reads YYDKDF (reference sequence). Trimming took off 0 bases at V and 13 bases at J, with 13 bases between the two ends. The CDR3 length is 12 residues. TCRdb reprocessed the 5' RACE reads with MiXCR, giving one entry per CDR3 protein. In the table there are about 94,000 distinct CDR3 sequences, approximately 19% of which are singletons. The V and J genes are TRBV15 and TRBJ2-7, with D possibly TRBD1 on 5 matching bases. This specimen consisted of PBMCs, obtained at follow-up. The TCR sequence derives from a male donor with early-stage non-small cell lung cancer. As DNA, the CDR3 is TGTGCCACCAGCAGAGATGACAGCAGCCGCTACTTC. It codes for CATSRDDSSRYF.